This T cell receptor (beta chain) was sequenced during a study of CD8+CD57+ T cells in acquired aplastic anemia. By flow cytometry, patients selected for sequencing had shown an expansion of CD8+CD57+ cells. Germline CDR1 SGHRS, CDR2 YFSETQ. The CDR3 runs 15 residues. V was shortened by 0 bases and J by 0 bases, with 4 bases between the two germline ends. Study-wide results and limits: Patients and controls had CD8+ Simpson's diversity values that were not significantly distinct.

This clonotype was picked up many times. The antigen is undetermined. Genomic DNA, serving as template, underwent TCR beta VDJ and CDR3 profiling. TCRdb called the reads again in MiXCR, with one record for every CDR3 protein. The sample records under 250,000 distinct CDR3 sequences, approximately 45% being singletons. The sequenced sample was sorted CD4+, CD8+, or CD8+CD57+ T cells (not recorded which) from PBMCs. The J gene is TRBJ2-6, the V gene TRBV5-1, with no clear D. This clonotype was obtained from a human donor with aplastic anemia. Written as DNA, the CDR3 is TGCGCCAGCAGCTTGGAAGACTCTGGGGCCAACGTCCTGACTTTC. Protein product: CASSLEDSGANVLTF.